These T cell receptor beta chains were read from a single sample in a study of blood T cell repertoires in COVID-19. TCRdb keeps only in-frame clones here, not all; method: immunoSEQ multiplex PCR. The profile covers just under 90,000 clones, with roughly 90% appearing a single time and about 3% taken by the ten largest. The sample taken for sequencing was peripheral blood. Receptor source: a woman of 80 years or more with acute or convalescent COVID-19. Both conserved end residues are part of each CDR3. A D gene is named only where the DNA matches it firmly.

>TRBV7-9|TRBJ2-3|TRBD2
CASSSSGGALDTQYF
TGTGCCAGCTCCTCTAGCGGGGGGGCCTTAGATACGCAGTATTTT
>TRBV20-1|TRBJ2-1|NA
CSARVGAVQFF
TGCAGTGCTAGGGTCGGAGCGGTGCAGTTCTTC
>TRBV3-1/TRBV3-2|TRBJ2-7|NA
CASSQDSAGSYEQYF
TGTGCCAGCAGCCAAGATTCTGCAGGGTCCTACGAGCAGTACTTC
>TRBV12-5|TRBJ1-1|NA
CASGVGGVSTEAFF
TGTGCTAGTGGTGTTGGGGGGGTCAGCACTGAAGCTTTCTTT
>TRBV19|TRBJ2-3|TRBD1
CASSVIGTADADTQYF
TGTGCCAGTAGTGTGATAGGGACAGCTGACGCAGATACGCAGTATTTT
>TRBV18|TRBJ2-7|TRBD1
CASSPQKGQGENYEQYF
TGTGCCAGCTCACCACAGAAGGGACAGGGAGAGAACTACGAGCAGTACTTC
>TRBV2|TRBJ1-5|NA
CASSLGVQPQHF
TGTGCCAGCAGCTTAGGGGTTCAGCCCCAGCATTTT
>TRBV18|TRBJ2-3|TRBD1
CASSPLSTGASTDTQYF
TGTGCCAGCTCACCACTAAGTACAGGGGCTAGCACAGATACGCAGTATTTT
>TRBV15|TRBJ1-1|NA
CATSRAPGMTEAFF
TGTGCCACCAGCAGGGCCCCGGGTATGACTGAAGCTTTCTTT
>TRBV5-6|TRBJ2-7|NA
CASTLSSGLRSYEQYF
TGTGCCAGCACCTTGAGTTCAGGGCTGAGGTCCTACGAGCAGTACTTC
>TRBV29-1|TRBJ2-1|TRBD1
CSVGGQMGLEQFF
TGCAGCGTTGGGGGACAGATGGGCCTTGAGCAGTTCTTC
>TRBV5-1|TRBJ2-1|TRBD2
CASRNSGGTGEQFF
TGCGCCAGCAGAAATAGCGGGGGGACTGGTGAGCAGTTCTTC
>TRBV7-9|TRBJ2-7|TRBD1
CASSFLPGTGGGNEQYF
TGTGCCAGCAGCTTCCTTCCCGGGACAGGGGGGGGAAACGAGCAGTACTTC